Below are 19 T cell receptor beta chains sequenced from a single sample in a study of T cells expressing NK-cell markers. TCRdb derives one entry per CDR3 protein from the 5' RACE reads, leaving out DNA. The listing contains about 410,000 distinct CDR3 sequences. The sample was blood T cells: a sorted CD56 or NKG2C T cell subset, CD4+ or CD8+ T cells, or bulk PBMC T cells (not recorded which). These receptors came from a woman aged 45 to 65 in good health.

The rearrangement uses TRBV24-1 and TRBJ2-1; TCRdb picks TRBD1, but there is no DNA to check that call. CDR3 length equals 14 residues. Germline CDR1 and CDR2: KGHDR and SFDVKD. CDR3 in amino acids: CATSDSYRDNEQFF.

This chain joins TRBV25-1 and TRBJ1-2. Germline V gene sequence: CDR1 MGHDK, CDR2 SYGVNS. CDR3 size: 14 residues. The chain's CDR3 is CASSESGDNYGYTF.

The CDR3 here is CASSLGGRASGDTQYF. The chain is built from TRBV11-2 and TRBJ2-3; TCRdb's D call of TRBD2 is untestable without DNA. CDR3 size: 16 residues. The V gene's germline CDR1 is SGHAT and CDR2 FQNNGV.

CDR3 in amino acids: CASSYPRDRGDTDTQYF. The rearrangement joins TRBV7-6 to TRBJ2-3; TCRdb outputs TRBD1, but without DNA this stays unchecked. The CDR3 runs 17 residues. CDR1 and CDR2 (germline): SGHVS, FNYEAQ.

V and J are TRBV28 and TRBJ2-2; TCRdb names TRBD1, which stays unverified in the absence of DNA. The CDR3 extends over 14 amino acids. Germline CDR1 reads MDHEN; CDR2 reads SYDVKM. The chain's CDR3 is CASSFTGDTGELFF.

The rearrangement uses TRBV6-5 and TRBJ1-3; TCRdb's assignment of TRBD1 cannot be checked, as there is no DNA. The germline V gene encodes CDR1 MNHEY and CDR2 SVGAGI. The CDR3 length is 14 residues. CDR3 in amino acids: CASSYGGVRDTIYF.

CDR3 sequence: CASSRPGMVNTEAFF. The chain couples TRBV4-2 to TRBJ1-1; there is no DNA to check the TCRdb D call of TRBD1. This CDR3 is 15 amino acids long. Germline V gives CDR1 LGHNA, CDR2 YNFKEQ.

V gene TRBV12-3 or TRBV12-4 combines with J gene TRBJ2-3; absent DNA, TCRdb's TRBD1 call cannot be checked. The length of the CDR3 is 14 residues. Here the CDR3 reads CASTQDGTTDTQYF.

This chain joins TRBV4-2 and TRBJ2-1; TCRdb selects TRBD1, and the lack of DNA leaves this call unchecked. CDR1 and CDR2 (germline): LGHNA, YNFKEQ. This CDR3 has 17 amino acids. CDR3 loop: CASSLTPGGSILNEQFF.

CDR3 region: CASGPPWEQFF. This chain connects TRBV12-5 to TRBJ2-1; as DNA is missing, the TRBD1 call by TCRdb cannot be tested. Germline loops: CDR1 LGHNT, CDR2 FRNRAP. The CDR3 runs to 11 residues.

The chain couples TRBV5-5 to TRBJ1-5. The CDR3 loop spans 15 amino acids. The germline gives CDR1 SGHKS, CDR2 YYEKEE (reference sequence). CDR3: CASSERGRIGQPQHF.

The chain employs TRBV5-1 and TRBJ2-1; the D call of TRBD1 rests on TCRdb alone, since no DNA is present to check it. Germline V gene lookup returns CDR1 SGHRS and CDR2 YFSETQ. This CDR3 comprises 17 residues. This chain's CDR3 is CASSAPTRGKRVGEQFF. Full variable domain (rest looked up from reference TRBV5-1 and TRBJ2-1): KAGVTQTPRYLIKTRGQQVTLSCSPISGHRSVSWYQQTPGQGLQFLFEYFSETQRNKGNFPGRFSGRQFSNSRSEMNVSTLELGDSALYLCASSAPTRGKRVGEQFFGPGTRLTVL.

V is TRBV6-4 and J is TRBJ2-1. Germline CDR1 reads MRHNA; CDR2 reads SNTAGT. The CDR3 runs to 15 residues. The CDR3 loop reads CASGNSLNSVNEQFF.

The rearrangement uses TRBV9 and TRBJ2-3; TCRdb outputs TRBD2, but without DNA this stays unchecked. The CDR3 contains 16 residues. The V gene's germline CDR1 is SGDLS and CDR2 YYNGEE. The CDR3 spells CASSVGTSGSTDTQYF.

This chain connects TRBV3-1 to TRBJ2-2; without DNA, the TCRdb call of TRBD2 cannot be checked. Germline CDR1 is LGHDT and CDR2 is YNNKEL (reference sequence). The CDR3 is 14 amino acids. The CDR3 loop reads CASSRTRTMGELFF.

The J gene is TRBJ2-7, the V gene TRBV5-6; as DNA is missing, the TRBD1 call by TCRdb cannot be tested. From germline, CDR1 is SGHDT and CDR2 YYEEEE. CDR3 length equals 20 residues. The CDR3 spells CASSLLWTGGTSGSSYEQYF.

The CDR3 spells CATSDLWRDGAYEQYF. This chain connects TRBV24-1 to TRBJ2-7; TCRdb gives TRBD1 as the D gene, but with no DNA this cannot be confirmed. Germline V gene lookup returns CDR1 KGHDR and CDR2 SFDVKD. The CDR3 consists of 16 residues.

The chain recombines TRBV12-3 or TRBV12-4 with TRBJ1-5; checking the TCRdb D call of TRBD1 is not possible without DNA. This CDR3 spans 14 amino acids. The CDR3 spells CASSFRGAEQPQHF.

The chain links TRBV5-6 to TRBJ1-1. The CDR3 length is 13 residues. The germline V gene encodes CDR1 SGHDT and CDR2 YYEEEE. The CDR3 loop reads CASSFQVNTEAFF.